These 30 T cell receptor beta chains share one sample of origin, sequenced in a study of long-term antiretroviral therapy in people with HIV. Samples were assayed with immunoSEQ v3.0 at survey level. Clones were read by immunoSEQ multiplex PCR, and TCRdb kept only the in-frame ones, dropping some. The data contain 25,000 to 35,000 clones, roughly 97% of them singletons. The sequenced sample was unsorted PBMCs, obtained 6.9 years after starting antiretroviral therapy. All receptors derive from a man aged 30-40 years with HIV.

The chain combines TRBV6-1 with TRBJ1-5, with unresolved D. This CDR3 is 12 amino acids long. Germline V CDR1 and CDR2: MNHNS, SASEGT. Trimming cost V 5 bases and J 1 base, with 3 bases left between them. CDR3 region: CASSPSNQPQHF. The CDR3 nucleotides read TGTGCCAGCAGTCCAAGCAATCAGCCCCAGCATTTT.

The chain is built from TRBV7-9 and TRBJ2-7; the D is unclear. Germline V gene data show CDR1 as SEHNR and CDR2 as FQNEAQ (reference sequence). Trimming stripped 4 bases from V and 6 bases from J, with 7 bases between. The CDR3 loop spans 11 amino acids. CDR3 sequence: CASSSVGEQYF. Here the CDR3 DNA reads TGTGCCAGCAGCTCGGTGGGCGAGCAGTACTTC.

This clone was seen only once. This rearrangement joins TRBV10-3 to TRBJ2-3; either TRBD1 or TRBD2 may supply D (5 bases each). The CDR3 has 14 amino acids. V was clipped by 4 bases and J by 2 bases, with 10 bases between them. Germline V gives CDR1 ENHRY, CDR2 SYGVKD. CDR3 region: CAISVGELTDTQYF. CDR3 nucleotides: TGTGCCATCAGTGTGGGGGAACTCACAGATACGCAGTATTTT.

The chain recombines TRBV6-1 with TRBJ2-1, with 9 positions matching TRBD2. Germline trimming cut 0 bases from V and 9 bases from J; bases unmatched to any gene: 6. Germline loops: CDR1 MNHNS, CDR2 SASEGT. The CDR3 is 15 amino acids. In nucleotides, the CDR3 is TGTGCCAGCAGTGAAGCGCTTCAACTAGCGGGTGAGCAGTTCTTC. Its translation is CASSEALQLAGEQFF.

The chain has TRBV18 and TRBJ2-7; 7 nucleotides line up with TRBD1. The V gene's germline CDR1 is KGHSH and CDR2 LQKENI. Trimming removed 2 bases from V and 6 bases from J; junction bases left unmatched: 13. The CDR3 covers 16 residues. CDR3 nucleotides: TGTGCCAGCTCACCAAGACAGGGTCTTCTCGGATTCGAGCAGTACTTC. It yields the protein CASSPRQGLLGFEQYF.

This chain uses TRBV9 with TRBJ2-1, with 9 positions matching TRBD2. The CDR3 is made up of 14 amino acids. Germline loops: CDR1 SGDLS, CDR2 YYNGEE. J was trimmed by 2 bases and V by 4 bases; bases with no gene match: 1. CDR3 in amino acids: CASSSSGTYNEQFF. In DNA, the CDR3 is TGTGCCAGCAGCTCTAGCGGGACCTACAATGAGCAGTTCTTC. The full variable domain, with the rest looked up from reference TRBV9 and TRBJ2-1, is DSGVTQTPKHLITATGQRVTLRCSPRSGDLSVYWYQQSLDQGLQFLIQYYNGEERAKGNILERFSAQQFPDLHSELNLSSLELGDSALYFCASSSSGTYNEQFFGPGTRLTVL.

This chain links TRBV5-4 with TRBJ2-1, with D perhaps TRBD1 (6 bases). The CDR3 sequence is 15 residues long. Germline V gene sequence: CDR1 SGHNT, CDR2 YYREEE (reference sequence). The V end was cut by 4 bases, the J end by 2 bases, with 13 bases between. The CDR3 loop is CASSPGHGAYNEQFF. CDR3 DNA: TGTGCCAGCAGCCCGGGACATGGGGCCTACAATGAGCAGTTCTTC.

The chain uses TRBV15 and TRBJ2-5, with D possibly being TRBD2 (6 bases). The CDR3 has 13 amino acids. The V end lost 6 bases, the J end lost 4 bases, and 12 bases lay between the germline ends. CDR1 and CDR2 (germline): LNHNV, YYDKDF (reference sequence). In DNA, the CDR3 is TGTGCCACCAGGGGGGGTAGGCCAGAGACCCAGTACTTC. This translates into CATRGGRPETQYF.

The chain links TRBV7-9 to TRBJ1-2, with D hard to call. The CDR3 length is 14 residues. CDR1 is SEHNR, CDR2 FQNEAQ, per germline (reference sequence). Trimming stripped 7 bases from V and 2 bases from J, with 14 bases between. The CDR3 region is CASIGAAGNYGYTF. The CDR3, as DNA: TGTGCCAGCATCGGAGCGGCGGGAAACTATGGCTACACCTTC.

The chain combines TRBV29-1 with TRBJ1-2; no clear D. Germline values: CDR1 SQVTM, CDR2 ANQGSEA. Deletions cut 4 bases from V and 4 bases from J, with 10 bases between. CDR3 length equals 12 residues. The CDR3 nucleotides are TGCAGCGTTGTACCGCCTATCTATGGCTACACCTTC. It is translated as CSVVPPIYGYTF.

The chain combines TRBV7-3 with TRBJ2-2; D is unclear. The CDR3 totals 13 residues. Germline V gene sequence: CDR1 SGHTA, CDR2 FQGTGA. V lost 5 bases and J 7 bases, leaving 11 bases between the germline ends. CDR3 bases: TGTGCCAGCAGCCCGCTCGGATTCGGGGAGCTGTTTTTT. This sequence encodes CASSPLGFGELFF.

The chain carries TRBV5-4 and TRBJ1-4, with D maybe TRBD1 (5 bases). The V end was cut by 5 bases, the J end by 0 bases, with 11 bases between. The CDR3 is 15 residues long. CDR1 is SGHNT, CDR2 YYREEE, per germline (reference sequence). This CDR3 reads CASSGEGPTNEKLFF. CDR3 sequence (DNA): TGTGCCAGCAGTGGTGAGGGGCCAACTAATGAAAAACTGTTTTTT.

The V and J genes are TRBV7-9 and TRBJ1-4, with TRBD1 matching 8 bases. V shed 4 bases, J shed 7 bases, and the junction held 8 bases outside the gene matches. Germline CDR1 reads SEHNR; CDR2 reads FQNEAQ (reference sequence). The CDR3 sequence is 15 residues long. DNA for the CDR3: TGTGCCAGCAGCTACGCAGGGGGCGAGGGTGAAAAACTGTTTTTT. Translated: CASSYAGGEGEKLFF.

This rearrangement joins TRBV9 to TRBJ1-5; D not resolved. This CDR3 contains 12 residues. CDR1 is SGDLS and CDR2 is YYNGEE in the germline V gene. V was cut by 0 bases and J by 9 bases, with 7 bases left in between. The CDR3: CASSVGMGPQHF. DNA for the CDR3: TGTGCCAGCAGCGTAGGAATGGGGCCCCAGCATTTT.

The gene calls are TRBV4-1 and TRBJ1-5; D gene ambiguous. Looked up from germline, CDR1 is MGHRA and CDR2 is YSYEKL. Trimming left V 0 bases short and J 0 bases short, with 9 bases between. The CDR3 spans 16 residues. The CDR3 loop reads CASSQEDANSNQPQHF. CDR3 nucleotides: TGCGCCAGCAGCCAAGAAGACGCAAATAGCAATCAGCCCCAGCATTTT.

The V gene is TRBV18, the J gene TRBJ2-3; D unclear. The CDR3 contains 11 residues. CDR1 and CDR2 (germline): KGHSH, LQKENI. V was trimmed by 4 bases and J by 6 bases, leaving 5 bases between them. Here the CDR3 DNA reads TGTGCCAGCTCACGTCTCGATACGCAGTATTTT. This sequence encodes CASSRLDTQYF.

V gene TRBV7-9 combines with J gene TRBJ2-5, with no clear D. Deletions cut 1 base from V and 4 bases from J, with 19 bases between. The CDR3 totals 17 residues. Looked up from germline, CDR1 is SEHNR and CDR2 is FQNEAQ (reference sequence). The CDR3 nucleotides read TGTGCCAGCAGCTTAGGGAGAACCGATCAACGGGTAGAGACCCAGTACTTC. This codes for CASSLGRTDQRVETQYF.

This chain uses TRBV11-3 with TRBJ2-7, with D possibly being TRBD1 (5 bases). CDR1 and CDR2 (germline): SGHNT, YENEEA. The CDR3 has 14 residues. Trimming left V 1 base short and J 5 bases short, with 12 bases between. The CDR3 DNA follows: TGTGCCAGCAGCTTAGGCACAGGCAAGGACGAGCAGTACTTC. Protein sequence: CASSLGTGKDEQYF.

J is TRBJ2-7 and V is TRBV6-5, with D uncertain. CDR3 length: 14 residues. Germline loops: CDR1 MNHEY, CDR2 SVGAGI. The V end was cut by 7 bases, the J end by 0 bases, with 13 bases between. The CDR3 DNA is TGTGCCAGCAAGATGGACCTCCGCTCCTACGAGCAGTACTTC. Protein product: CASKMDLRSYEQYF.

The DNA of the CDR3 is TGTGCCAGCAGCCAAGGTAGCGGGGAACAAGAGACCCAGTACTTC. It encodes CASSQGSGEQETQYF. This rearrangement joins TRBV7-3 to TRBJ2-5, with 8 bases identical to TRBD2. Germline CDR1 SGHTA, CDR2 FQGTGA. The CDR3 consists of 15 residues. V shed 5 bases, J shed 2 bases, and the junction held 7 bases outside the gene matches.

The chain combines TRBV5-1 with TRBJ2-3; 7 bases are a match to TRBD2. CDR3 length: 16 amino acids. Germline CDR1 SGHRS, CDR2 YFSETQ. J was trimmed by 0 bases and V by 4 bases; bases with no gene match: 8. The DNA of the CDR3 is TGCGCCAGCAGCCGGTTTAGCGGGTCTAGCACAGATACGCAGTATTTT. It is translated as CASSRFSGSSTDTQYF.

The V gene is TRBV7-2, the J gene TRBJ2-5; TRBD1 agrees at 7 bases. In germline, CDR1 is SGHTA, CDR2 FQGNSA. The V segment lost 5 bases and the J segment 5 bases; nucleotides outside the gene matches: 11. CDR3 length: 15 amino acids. This CDR3 reads CASSQDRSHRETQYF. The CDR3 DNA reads TGTGCCAGCAGCCAGGACAGGTCGCACAGGGAGACCCAGTACTTC.

V gene TRBV19 combines with J gene TRBJ2-4; 9 bases map to TRBD1. Per the germline V gene, CDR1 is LNHDA and CDR2 is SQIVND (reference sequence). The junction had 6 bases not matched to a gene; V was cut back by 5 bases and J by 7 bases. The CDR3 runs 14 residues. This CDR3 is CASSFRQGDNIQYF. DNA of the CDR3: TGTGCCAGTAGTTTTAGACAGGGGGATAACATTCAGTACTTC.

The rearrangement uses TRBV4-1 and TRBJ2-3, with 10 positions matching TRBD2. Trimming cost V 1 base and J 3 bases; bases outside gene matches: 7. This CDR3 contains 17 residues. Germline V gives CDR1 MGHRA, CDR2 YSYEKL. Here the CDR3 DNA reads TGCGCCAGCAGCCAAGGGGCACTAGCGGGATGGACAGATACGCAGTATTTT. This gives the protein CASSQGALAGWTDTQYF.

In DNA form, the CDR3 reads TGTGCCAGTAGGACAGGGGACTATGGCTACACCTTC. It codes for CASRTGDYGYTF. V gene TRBV19 combines with J gene TRBJ1-2; 8 bases are a match to TRBD1. V shed 6 bases, J shed 3 bases, and the junction held 0 bases outside the gene matches. Germline CDR1 and CDR2: LNHDA and SQIVND (reference sequence). This CDR3 has 12 residues.

The V call is TRBV15, the J call TRBJ2-1, with 14 nucleotides matching TRBD2. The CDR3 is 16 amino acids. V lost 4 bases, J lost 8 bases, and 7 bases stayed unmatched. Germline CDR1 is LNHNV and CDR2 is YYDKDF (reference sequence). CDR3 amino acids: CATSTRLAGGRDEQFF. In DNA form, the CDR3 reads TGTGCCACCAGCACCCGACTAGCGGGGGGGAGGGATGAGCAGTTCTTC.

The chain joins TRBV2 to TRBJ2-7; 7 positions match TRBD2. In germline, CDR1 is SNHLY, CDR2 FYNNEI. J was trimmed by 4 bases and V by 8 bases; bases with no gene match: 23. The CDR3 runs 18 residues. CDR3 nucleotides: TGTGCCAGCGGTGGAGAAGCGGGGAACTCAAAGACTATTTACGAGCAGTACTTC. The encoded protein is CASGGEAGNSKTIYEQYF.

The CDR3 sequence: CASSMDRATNYGYTF. CDR3 DNA: TGTGCCAGTAGTATGGACAGGGCCACTAACTATGGCTACACCTTC. The rearrangement joins TRBV19 to TRBJ1-2, with TRBD1 matching 8 bases. J lost 0 bases, V lost 3 bases, and 3 bases had no gene match. Germline V CDR1 and CDR2: LNHDA, SQIVND (reference sequence). The CDR3 has 15 amino acids.

The chain employs TRBV5-1 and TRBJ1-5; D not resolved. The V and J ends lost 4 bases and 4 bases respectively, with 12 bases between them. The CDR3 is 14 amino acids. Germline CDR1 is SGHRS and CDR2 is YFSETQ. The CDR3 DNA is TGCGCCAGCAGCCCGGACGGAGATAATCAGCCCCAGCATTTT. Amino acid sequence: CASSPDGDNQPQHF.

V is TRBV5-1 and J is TRBJ2-7; D gene unclear. V shed 0 bases and J shed 5 bases, with 9 bases lying between them. Germline V gene sequence: CDR1 SGHRS, CDR2 YFSETQ. The CDR3 extends over 13 amino acids. CDR3: CASSLGPGNEQYF. The CDR3 nucleotides are TGCGCCAGCAGCTTGGGACCAGGAAACGAGCAGTACTTC.